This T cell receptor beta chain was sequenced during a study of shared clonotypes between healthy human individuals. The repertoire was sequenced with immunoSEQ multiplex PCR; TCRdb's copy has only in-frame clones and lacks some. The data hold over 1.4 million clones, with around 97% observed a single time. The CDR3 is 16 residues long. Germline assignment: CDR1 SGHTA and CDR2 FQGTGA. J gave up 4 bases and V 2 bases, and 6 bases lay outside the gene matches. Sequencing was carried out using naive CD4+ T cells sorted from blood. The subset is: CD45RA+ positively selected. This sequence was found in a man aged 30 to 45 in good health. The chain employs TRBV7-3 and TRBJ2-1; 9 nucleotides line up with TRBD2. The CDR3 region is CASSLLAGAGYNEQFF. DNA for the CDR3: TGTGCCAGCAGCTTATTAGCGGGAGCGGGGTACAATGAGCAGTTCTTC.